Below, 24 T cell receptor beta chains from the same sample are listed, as sequenced in a study of T cells in narcolepsy. Generated by immunoSEQ multiplex PCR, the TCRdb table keeps only in-frame clones and is missing some. The repertoire holds more than 30,000 clones, with roughly 77% as singletons. Sequencing input: CD45RA- memory CD4+ T cells from PBMCs. The receptors derive from a human donor with narcolepsy.

The V call is TRBV19, the J call TRBJ1-6; D is undetermined. The V gene's germline CDR1 is LNHDA and CDR2 SQIVND (reference sequence). This CDR3 has 16 residues. V shed 7 bases and J shed 8 bases, with 21 bases lying between them. The CDR3 region is CASTSTWGSWDSPLHF. The CDR3 DNA is TGTGCCAGTACCTCAACCTGGGGTTCTTGGGATTCACCCCTCCACTTT. Complete variable domain (other parts from reference TRBV19 and TRBJ1-6): DGGITQSPKYLFRKEGQNVTLSCEQNLNHDAMYWYRQDPGQGLRLIYYSQIVNDFQKGDIAEGYSVSREKKESFPLTVTSAQKNPTAFYLCASTSTWGSWDSPLHFGNGTRLTVT.

This chain uses TRBV7-3 with TRBJ2-1, with 11 bases identical to TRBD2. This CDR3 is built from 16 residues. CDR1 SGHTA and CDR2 FQGTGA come from the germline V gene. Losses at the gene ends were 5 bases for V and 2 bases for J; bases not matched to a gene: 5. The CDR3 loop is CASSTGTSGPYNEQFF. CDR3 coding DNA: TGTGCCAGCAGCACCGGGACTAGCGGACCCTACAATGAGCAGTTCTTC.

The CDR3 loop is CASRGTGPDPYEQYF. The DNA of the CDR3 is TGTGCCAGCAGGGGGACCGGCCCGGATCCCTACGAGCAGTACTTC. This chain links TRBV2 with TRBJ2-7; D tentatively reads TRBD1 or TRBD2 (5 bases each). Trimming cost V 6 bases and J 2 bases, with 17 bases left between them. The CDR3 consists of 15 residues. CDR1 and CDR2 from the germline V gene are SNHLY and FYNNEI.

In its sample, this clone was seen a few times. The rearrangement joins TRBV4-2 to TRBJ2-3, with 7 bases that match TRBD1. With 1 base clipped from V and 4 bases from J, the junction kept 5 bases outside the gene matches. CDR1 is LGHNA, CDR2 YNFKEQ, per germline. The CDR3 contains 15 residues. In nucleotides, the CDR3 is TGTGCCAGCAGCCAAGGACAGGGTAGTTCAGATACGCAGTATTTT. Amino acids: CASSQGQGSSDTQYF.

The V gene is TRBV6-5, the J gene TRBJ1-5, with 7 nucleotides matching TRBD1. The V gene end was trimmed by 8 bases and the J gene end by 7 bases; junction bases not matched to a gene: 8. The CDR3 contains 13 residues. Germline V gives CDR1 MNHEY, CDR2 SVGAGI. CDR3 DNA sequence: TGTGCCAGCTGCAGGGGGGGATGGCAGCCCCAGCATTTT. This gives the protein CASCRGGWQPQHF.

The chain combines TRBV5-1 with TRBJ2-3; D is ambiguous. The CDR3 loop spans 14 amino acids. Germline V gene lookup returns CDR1 SGHRS and CDR2 YFSETQ. The ends were cut back, 0 bases at V and 2 bases at J, with 7 bases in the middle. The CDR3: CASSLEGITDTQYF. The CDR3 DNA follows: TGCGCCAGCAGCTTGGAAGGGATCACAGATACGCAGTATTTT.

The J gene is TRBJ2-3, the V gene TRBV7-9, with 10 nucleotides matching TRBD2. Germline CDR1 and CDR2: SEHNR and FQNEAQ (reference sequence). The V and J ends lost 8 bases and 4 bases, in that order; junction bases with no gene match: 9. The CDR3 length is 15 residues. For the CDR3, the DNA is TGTGCCAGCGGCTCCCTAGCGGGAGCGGCAGATACGCAGTATTTT. It yields the protein CASGSLAGAADTQYF.

The CDR3 sequence is CASSLGNEQFF. The CDR3 DNA is TGTGCCAGCAGCTTAGGTAATGAGCAGTTCTTC. The V gene is TRBV7-3, the J gene TRBJ2-1; no clear D. The CDR3 loop spans 11 amino acids. Germline V gives CDR1 SGHTA, CDR2 FQGTGA. Deletions cut 2 bases from V and 7 bases from J, with 3 bases between.

This chain connects TRBV10-3 to TRBJ1-1; a possible D gene is TRBD1 (6 bases). The V gene's germline CDR1 is ENHRY and CDR2 SYGVKD. The CDR3 spans 17 residues. V lost 5 bases to trimming and J lost 1 base, with 20 bases between them. CDR3 DNA: TGTGCCATCAGTAGATCACTAGTTTCGGACAGGAACACTGAAGCTTTCTTT. Amino acid sequence: CAISRSLVSDRNTEAFF.

The V gene is TRBV5-1, the J gene TRBJ2-1; 10 positions agree with TRBD2. This CDR3 is built from 18 residues. V lost 3 bases to trimming and J lost 6 bases; unmatched junction nucleotides: 15. CDR1 and CDR2 from the germline V gene are SGHRS and YFSETQ. In DNA, the CDR3 is TGCGCCAGCAGCTACCAAAAAAGCGGACTAGCGGTGATCAATGAGCAGTTCTTC. Residues: CASSYQKSGLAVINEQFF.

V and J are TRBV7-2 and TRBJ2-5; possibly TRBD1 for D (6 bases). CDR3 length equals 14 residues. Germline lookup yields CDR1 SGHTA and CDR2 FQGNSA. V shed 5 bases and J shed 1 base, with 11 bases lying between them. CDR3 bases: TGTGCCAGCAGCCGTACAGGGATCCAAGAGACCCAGTACTTC. The encoded protein is CASSRTGIQETQYF. Together with reference TRBV7-2 and TRBJ2-5, the CDR3 gives the full variable domain: GAGVSQSPSNKVTEKGKDVELRCDPISGHTALYWYRQSLGQGLEFLIYFQGNSAPDKSGLPSDRFSAERTGGSVSTLTIQRTQQEDSAVYLCASSRTGIQETQYFGPGTRLLVL.

The CDR3 spells CASSPTGQRTGELFF. CDR3 coding DNA: TGCGCCAGCAGCCCGACAGGCCAGCGCACCGGGGAGCTGTTTTTT. The genes are TRBV5-1 and TRBJ2-2; D might be TRBD1 (6 bases). V lost 4 bases to trimming and J lost 4 bases, with 14 bases between them. Germline assignment: CDR1 SGHRS and CDR2 YFSETQ. The CDR3 length is 15 residues.

The V gene is TRBV19, the J gene TRBJ1-6, with TRBD1 identical over 7 bases. This CDR3 contains 17 residues. CDR1 is LNHDA, CDR2 SQIVND, per germline (reference sequence). V was pared by 4 bases and J by 0 bases, with 6 bases of the junction left unmatched. For the CDR3, the DNA is TGTGCCAGTAGTAAACTACAGGGGAGCTCCTATAATTCACCCCTCCACTTT. This sequence encodes CASSKLQGSSYNSPLHF.

The gene calls are TRBV27 and TRBJ2-7; either TRBD1 or TRBD2 may fit D (5 bases each). Trimming took off 5 bases at V and 2 bases at J, with 16 bases between the two ends. Germline V gives CDR1 MNHEY, CDR2 SMNVEV (reference sequence). The CDR3 has 15 residues. CDR3 loop: CASSLRDLRAYEQYF. CDR3 nucleotides: TGTGCCAGCAGTCTCCGGGACCTGAGAGCCTACGAGCAGTACTTC.

The chain uses TRBV5-5 and TRBJ2-7, with 11 bases matching TRBD1. The CDR3 length is 15 residues. Germline trimming cut 3 bases from V and 6 bases from J; bases unmatched to any gene: 8. Germline CDR1 reads SGHKS; CDR2 reads YYEKEE (reference sequence). The CDR3 nucleotides read TGTGCCAGCAGCTCCGCCGGACAGGGGGCACGCGAGCAGTACTTC. It translates to CASSSAGQGAREQYF. Full variable domain (rest looked up from reference TRBV5-5 and TRBJ2-7): DAGVTQSPTHLIKTRGQQVTLRCSPISGHKSVSWYQQVLGQGPQFIFQYYEKEERGRGNFPDRFSARQFPNYSSELNVNALLLGDSALYLCASSSAGQGAREQYFGPGTRLTVT.

This clone was recorded once. The chain couples TRBV6-5 to TRBJ1-1; a weak D match, TRBD1 (5 bases). V lost 2 bases and J lost 5, with 12 bases in between. CDR3 length equals 14 residues. Germline assignment: CDR1 MNHEY and CDR2 SVGAGI. CDR3 amino acids: CASSYRGSWTEAFF. CDR3 DNA sequence: TGTGCCAGCAGTTACAGGGGTTCGTGGACTGAAGCTTTCTTT.

This rearrangement joins TRBV5-1 to TRBJ2-7; the D call may be TRBD1 or TRBD2 (5 bases each). Germline V gene data show CDR1 as SGHRS and CDR2 as YFSETQ. Trimming removed 7 bases at V and 3 bases at J, with 23 bases between. The length of the CDR3 is 16 residues. In DNA, the CDR3 is TGCGCCAGCCACACTGGGGTTGAACTAGGGGTCTACGAGCAGTACTTC. This sequence encodes CASHTGVELGVYEQYF.

J is TRBJ2-1 and V is TRBV6-1; D might be TRBD2 (6 bases). Trimming took 5 bases from V and 0 from J, leaving 11 bases between them. Germline CDR1 MNHNS, CDR2 SASEGT. The length of the CDR3 is 15 residues. The CDR3 DNA is TGTGCCAGCAGTAAGTCCGGGGGCTCCTACAATGAGCAGTTCTTC. Its translation is CASSKSGGSYNEQFF.

CDR3 nucleotide sequence: TGTGCCAGCAGCTCTACAGGGTTTTACGAGCAGTACTTC. Its protein product is CASSSTGFYEQYF. V gene TRBV7-9 combines with J gene TRBJ2-7; D is perhaps TRBD1 (6 bases). Trimming stripped 4 bases from V and 4 bases from J, with 11 bases between. Germline assignment: CDR1 SEHNR and CDR2 FQNEAQ (reference sequence). The length of the CDR3 is 13 residues.

The rearrangement links TRBV11-2 to TRBJ2-3, with D perhaps matching TRBD2 (5 bases). Germline assignment: CDR1 SGHAT and CDR2 FQNNGV. Trimming cost V 5 bases and J 4 bases, with 10 bases left between them. The CDR3 totals 13 residues. The CDR3 bases are TGTGCCAGCAGCCCTAGCAGACCAGATACGCAGTATTTT. It translates to CASSPSRPDTQYF.

The chain recombines TRBV18 with TRBJ2-1; 7 bases agree with TRBD2. CDR1 KGHSH and CDR2 LQKENI come from the germline V gene. V lost 6 bases to trimming and J lost 5 bases; unmatched junction nucleotides: 7. The CDR3 runs 14 residues. The CDR3: CASSPGTTDNEQFF. The CDR3 DNA reads TGTGCCAGCTCGCCCGGGACTACCGACAATGAGCAGTTCTTC.

V is TRBV5-1 and J is TRBJ2-3; D might be TRBD1 (6 bases). CDR3 length equals 15 residues. The germline gives CDR1 SGHRS, CDR2 YFSETQ. V dropped 5 bases and J dropped 6 bases, with 19 bases sitting between them. The CDR3 reads CASSLSGTKADTQYF. The CDR3 DNA sequence: TGCGCCAGCAGTCTCTCCGGGACAAAGGCCGATACGCAGTATTTT.

CDR3 sequence: CAWDRGSGAWTEAFF. The CDR3 DNA is TGTGCCTGGGACCGGGGGTCGGGGGCTTGGACTGAAGCTTTCTTT. This rearrangement joins TRBV30 to TRBJ1-1; the D gene is possibly TRBD1 (6 bases). The germline gives CDR1 GTSNPN, CDR2 SVGIG (reference sequence). This CDR3 is built from 15 residues. V gave up 5 bases and J gave up 5 bases, with 21 bases separating them.

This clone was observed a single time. This chain links TRBV5-5 with TRBJ1-5; no firm D call. The CDR3 covers 15 residues. CDR1 SGHKS and CDR2 YYEKEE come from the germline V gene (reference sequence). V was clipped by 4 bases and J by 4 bases, with 15 bases between them. The CDR3 sequence: CASSTLGDANQPQHF. Written as DNA, the CDR3 is TGTGCCAGCAGCACCCTAGGAGATGCTAATCAGCCCCAGCATTTT.